The present TCR beta chain was sequenced within a study of blood T cell repertoires in COVID-19 (dated by TCRdb to the early 2020s). Study-level background: The collaborator samples originated in the United States, Italy and Spain and spanned the acute and convalescent phases of COVID-19. The prospective study material was composed of cDNA or gDNA derived from T cells, B-cell-depleted T cells, or PBMCs. Deeply sampled blood TCRbeta repertoires from subjects exposed to, actively infected with, or recovered from COVID-19 were included in the dataset. The repertoires were released in a freely available public database intended as a resource for research on the immune response to SARS-CoV-2. The samples were drawn from the first 160 participants of the ongoing ImmuneRACE study and from 950 to 1,500 subjects provided by 6 global collaborators. The sample metadata nearly always contained a de-identified subject ID, COVID-19 status, age in years and sex. HLA class I and class II types, where available, came from metadata supplied by the sample provider rather than from assay-based typing. The investigation overall reported the following: Clinical and demographic metadata were provided uncurated, with the amount varying by source and participant.

Measured from the cysteine to the phenylalanine, the CDR3 is 12 residues long. Only CDR3 DNA is held: 36 bases, read in frame from base 1. CDR1 and CDR2 were assigned from the germline V gene (reference sequence) as SGHNT and YYREEE. Relative to germline, V is 7 bases shorter and J is 7 bases shorter, with 15 bases between their ends. Whole blood was collected in K2EDTA tubes by collaborating institutions according to the institutions' own protocols. Collaborator samples were shipped for TCRbeta analysis as frozen whole blood, isolated PBMCs, or DNA extracted from either sample type. TCRbeta CDR3 regions were amplified from genomic DNA by means of the immunoSEQ Assay, a bias-controlled multiplex PCR. The paper's data handling went like this. The number of nucleated cells in each sample was estimated by amplification of reference gene primers within the assay. To quantify the absolute abundance of each unique TCRbeta CDR3 rearrangement, sequence reads were collapsed and filtered. Productive Simpson clonality was computed per sample as the square root of Simpson's diversity index over productive rearrangements. In TCRdb, the immuneACCESS table is reduced to in-frame sequences with V and J assigned. These tables do not hold every clone; where another copy was compared, an unresolved V gene accounts for under half, and the others remain unexplained. V, J and clone size are taken as reported in that table, and D and trimming were inferred from the DNA itself. The sample has tens of thousands of clones on record, more than 70% of them singletons. The ten largest make up 3.2% of the sample.

In regard to this clone: The target of this receptor is not known. No base qualities exist here, and no much larger clone lies one base off it.

This sequence originates from a man aged 40-49 years with acute or convalescent COVID-19. Recombination joined TRBV5-4 with TRBJ2-7; TRBD2 is a possible D gene, resting on 6 matching bases. Sequenced material: peripheral blood. The CDR3: CASSPSGLEQYF. The nucleotides are TGTGCCAGCTCGCCGAGCGGGCTAGAGCAGTACTTC.